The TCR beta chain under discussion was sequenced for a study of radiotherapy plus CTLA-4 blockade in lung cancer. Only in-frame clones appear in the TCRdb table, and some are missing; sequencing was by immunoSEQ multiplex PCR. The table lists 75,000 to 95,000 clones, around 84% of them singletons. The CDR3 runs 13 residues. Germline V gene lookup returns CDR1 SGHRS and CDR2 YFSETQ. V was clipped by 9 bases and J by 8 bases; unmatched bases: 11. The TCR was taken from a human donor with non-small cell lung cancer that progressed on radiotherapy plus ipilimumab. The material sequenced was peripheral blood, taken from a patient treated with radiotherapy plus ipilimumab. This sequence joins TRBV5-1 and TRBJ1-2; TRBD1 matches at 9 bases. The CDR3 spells CATRTGERGGYTF. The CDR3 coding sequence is TGCGCCACTCGGACAGGGGAAAGAGGGGGCTACACCTTC.